The 18 T cell receptor beta chains below were found in one sample sequenced in a study of T cell changes during pregnancy in multiple sclerosis (dated by TCRdb to the late 2010s). To prepare the library, the immunoSEQ multiplex PCR assay was applied. Held by TCRdb, this immuneACCESS table contains in-frame sequences only and omits some clones. Under half of the omission traces to an unresolved V gene where checked; the cause of the rest is unknown. The sample table lists 45,000 to 70,000 clones, about nine tenths of them with a count of one. The top ten clones comprise approximately 0.6% of the sample. This material consisted of CD4+ T cells from peripheral blood mononuclear cells, taken after pregnancy. These receptors were collected from a female donor with multiple sclerosis, enrolled in a pregnancy study.

The genes are TRBV7-6 and TRBJ1-1; D might be TRBD1 (5 bases). Germline V gives CDR1 SGHVS, CDR2 FNYEAQ. This CDR3 is 13 amino acids long. V lost 5 bases and J 4 bases, leaving 11 bases between the germline ends. CDR3 sequence: CASSPDSVTEAFF. The CDR3 region has the DNA TGTGCCAGCAGCCCCGACAGCGTCACTGAAGCTTTCTTT.

V usage is TRBV7-2 and J usage is TRBJ1-5, with 8 bases aligning to TRBD1. This CDR3 contains 14 residues. The junction had 8 bases not matched to a gene; V was cut back by 6 bases and J by 7 bases. From germline, CDR1 is SGHTA and CDR2 FQGNSA. Written as DNA, the CDR3 is TGTGCCAGCAGGAGCCAGGGGGCATGGCAGCCCCAGCATTTT. This encodes CASRSQGAWQPQHF. The full variable domain, with the rest looked up from reference TRBV7-2 and TRBJ1-5, is GAGVSQSPSNKVTEKGKDVELRCDPISGHTALYWYRQSLGQGLEFLIYFQGNSAPDKSGLPSDRFSAERTGGSVSTLTIQRTQQEDSAVYLCASRSQGAWQPQHFGDGTRLSIL.

This sequence joins TRBV7-2 and TRBJ1-4; TRBD1 might be the D (6 bases). V lost 2 bases and J lost 7, with 11 bases in between. The CDR3 runs to 14 residues. Germline loops: CDR1 SGHTA, CDR2 FQGNSA. In DNA form, the CDR3 reads TGTGCCAGCAGCTTAATGCCAGGGGTTGAAAAACTGTTTTTT. Translating it yields CASSLMPGVEKLFF.

The chain combines TRBV7-9 with TRBJ2-5; D gene unclear. The CDR3 contains 13 residues. The V gene's germline CDR1 is SEHNR and CDR2 FQNEAQ (reference sequence). Trimming removed 3 bases at V and 5 bases at J, with 10 bases between. In DNA, the CDR3 is TGTGCCAGCAGCTTTGGTAGAACGGAGACCCAGTACTTC. Its protein is CASSFGRTETQYF. Together with reference TRBV7-9 and TRBJ2-5, the CDR3 gives the full variable domain: DTGVSQNPRHKITKRGQNVTFRCDPISEHNRLYWYRQTLGQGPEFLTYFQNEAQLEKSRLLSDRFSAERPKGSFSTLEIQRTEQGDSAMYLCASSFGRTETQYFGPGTRLLVL.

This rearrangement joins TRBV20-1 to TRBJ2-5; D remains unclear. Germline CDR1 reads DFQATT; CDR2 reads SNEGSKA (reference sequence). The CDR3 consists of 11 residues. V was trimmed by 3 bases and J by 4 bases, leaving 6 bases between them. The CDR3 sequence is CSASTGETQYF. As DNA, the CDR3 is TGCAGTGCTAGTACGGGAGAGACCCAGTACTTC.

V gene TRBV6-1 combines with J gene TRBJ2-7, with 7 bases lining up with TRBD1. From germline, CDR1 is MNHNS and CDR2 SASEGT. This CDR3 contains 16 residues. V trimming: 2 bases; J trimming: 3 bases; junction bases outside the gene matches: 10. The CDR3 loop is CASSEHTGTVNYEQYF. The CDR3 bases are TGTGCCAGCAGTGAACATACCGGGACAGTAAACTACGAGCAGTACTTC.

V gene TRBV11-2 combines with J gene TRBJ2-7, with D tentatively TRBD1 (6 bases). Looked up from germline, CDR1 is SGHAT and CDR2 is FQNNGV. The CDR3 has 15 amino acids. V was cut by 6 bases and J by 0 bases, with 15 bases left in between. The CDR3 is CASRLDSWSSYEQYF. The CDR3 nucleotides are TGTGCCAGCAGATTGGACAGCTGGAGCTCCTACGAGCAGTACTTC.

The rearrangement uses TRBV9 and TRBJ2-2; perhaps TRBD1 as D (6 bases). Germline CDR1 reads SGDLS; CDR2 reads YYNGEE. V gave up 0 bases and J gave up 8 bases, with 14 bases separating them. CDR3 length: 15 residues. The CDR3 DNA is TGTGCCAGCAGCGTAGCCCTTAGGGGGACAGGGGAGCTGTTTTTT. Protein: CASSVALRGTGELFF.

The CDR3 is CASQVQVKDEQYF. The CDR3 nucleotides are TGTGCCAGCCAAGTACAGGTCAAGGACGAGCAGTACTTC. This chain connects TRBV18 to TRBJ2-7; D perhaps matches TRBD1 (5 bases). V was pared by 8 bases and J by 5 bases, with 16 bases between. The CDR3 has 13 residues. Per germline, CDR1 KGHSH and CDR2 LQKENI. The full variable domain, with the rest looked up from reference TRBV18 and TRBJ2-7, is NAGVMQNPRHLVRRRGQEARLRCSPMKGHSHVYWYRQLPEEGLKFMVYLQKENIIDESGMPKERFSAEFPKEGPSILRIQQVVRGDSAAYFCASQVQVKDEQYFGPGTRLTVT.

The J gene is TRBJ1-4, the V gene TRBV6-4, with 7 bases lining up with TRBD1. This CDR3 is 15 amino acids long. The germline V gene encodes CDR1 MRHNA and CDR2 SNTAGT. J gave up 7 bases and V 7 bases, and 12 bases lay outside the gene matches. CDR3 coding DNA: TGTGCCAGCAAACCGACAGGGAAGGCTACTGAAAAACTGTTTTTT. Protein: CASKPTGKATEKLFF.

This sequence joins TRBV5-6 and TRBJ2-3; TRBD2 might be the D (5 bases). Between the trimmed V and J ends, which lost 5 bases and 13 bases, there was a span of 20 bases. The CDR3 is 13 amino acids. Germline V CDR1 and CDR2: SGHDT, YYEEEE. CDR3 nucleotide sequence: TGTGCCAGCAGTCAACCCGCTAGCCGGCCGGAGTATTTT. Translating gives CASSQPASRPEYF.

The CDR3 DNA follows: TGTGCCAGCAGCCCGACAGGGCCGGGAAATGGCTACACCTTC. Translating it yields CASSPTGPGNGYTF. The chain links TRBV7-3 to TRBJ1-2; 7 bases align to TRBD1. Looked up from germline, CDR1 is SGHTA and CDR2 is FQGTGA. Unmatched junction bases numbered 9, after V lost 5 bases and J lost 6 bases. The CDR3 runs 14 residues.

This chain joins TRBV6-1 and TRBJ2-5; possibly TRBD1 for D (5 bases). CDR1 is MNHNS, CDR2 SASEGT, per germline. This CDR3 is 19 amino acids long. Trimming removed 0 bases from V and 5 bases from J, with 25 bases in between. CDR3 residues: CASSEALALGASIGETQYF. CDR3 bases: TGTGCCAGCAGTGAAGCGTTGGCCCTAGGGGCTTCCATCGGGGAGACCCAGTACTTC.

The chain links TRBV5-1 to TRBJ2-7; TRBD1 might be the D (5 bases). This CDR3 region has 14 residues. Trimming took off 1 base at V and 0 bases at J, with 8 bases between the two ends. Germline V gives CDR1 SGHRS, CDR2 YFSETQ. The chain's CDR3 is CASSLRQRSYEQYF. CDR3 nucleotide sequence: TGCGCCAGCAGCTTGCGACAGCGCTCCTACGAGCAGTACTTC.

The J gene is TRBJ1-5, the V gene TRBV6-5; weak D call: TRBD1 (5 bases). V was shortened by 2 bases and J by 2 bases, with 10 bases between the two germline ends. Looked up from germline, CDR1 is MNHEY and CDR2 is SVGAGI. The CDR3 is made up of 15 amino acids. The CDR3 here is CASSYAGRCNQPQHF. For the CDR3, the DNA is TGTGCCAGCAGTTACGCGGGACGCTGCAATCAGCCCCAGCATTTT.

The chain has TRBV4-1 and TRBJ1-2; possibly TRBD1 for D (5 bases). CDR1 is MGHRA and CDR2 is YSYEKL in the germline V gene. CDR3 length equals 16 residues. Trimming took 4 bases from V and 7 from J, leaving 22 bases between them. In nucleotides, the CDR3 is TGCGCCAGCAGCCCCACCGAGGCAGGGCTGGGTGGTGGCTACACCTTC. Amino acids: CASSPTEAGLGGGYTF.

This clone was detected only once. The CDR3 bases are TGTGCCAGCAGCTTGGCGGGACAGGGGGCCTACGAGCAGTACTTC. The encoded protein is CASSLAGQGAYEQYF. The chain couples TRBV7-2 to TRBJ2-7; 11 bases line up with TRBD1. Trimming at V came to 3 bases and at J to 2 bases, leaving 3 bases not matched to a gene. Per germline, CDR1 SGHTA and CDR2 FQGNSA. The CDR3 is 15 amino acids.

V is TRBV5-1 and J is TRBJ2-3, with 7 bases that match TRBD2. The CDR3 consists of 15 residues. Germline-derived CDR1 and CDR2 are SGHRS and YFSETQ. V lost 0 bases, J lost 0 bases, and 1 base stayed unmatched. The CDR3 DNA follows: TGCGCCAGCAGCTTGGACGGGAGGAGCACAGATACGCAGTATTTT. Translated, it gives CASSLDGRSTDTQYF.